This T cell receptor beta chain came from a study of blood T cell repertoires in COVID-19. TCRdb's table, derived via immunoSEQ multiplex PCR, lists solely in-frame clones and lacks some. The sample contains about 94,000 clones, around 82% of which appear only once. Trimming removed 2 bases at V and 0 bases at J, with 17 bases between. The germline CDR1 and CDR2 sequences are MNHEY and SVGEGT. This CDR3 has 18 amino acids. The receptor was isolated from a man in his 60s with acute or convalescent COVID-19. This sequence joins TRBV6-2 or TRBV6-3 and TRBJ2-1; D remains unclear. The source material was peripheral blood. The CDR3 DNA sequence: TGTGCCAGCAGTTACCCTACCTCCGGTCGAGTCTCCTACAATGAGCAGTTCTTC. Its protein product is CASSYPTSGRVSYNEQFF.